The 12 T cell receptor beta chains listed next were all sequenced from one sample in a study of blood T cell repertoires in COVID-19. Profiling relied on immunoSEQ multiplex PCR, and the TCRdb table lists in-frame clones only, not all of them. The profile covers about 95,000 clones, with 84% appearing a single time and roughly 22% taken by the ten largest. Sequencing input: peripheral blood. The receptor set was obtained from a human donor in a cohort sampled during active COVID-19.

The chain recombines TRBV5-4 with TRBJ1-2; 9 bases align to TRBD1. The ends lost 4 bases at V and 4 bases at J; junction bases unmatched: 2. The CDR3 extends over 13 amino acids. Germline CDR1 is SGHNT and CDR2 is YYREEE (reference sequence). DNA for the CDR3: TGTGCCAGCAGCGGGACAGGGACCTATGGCTACACCTTC. Encoded protein: CASSGTGTYGYTF.

The V and J genes are TRBV10-2 and TRBJ2-7, with 9 bases aligning to TRBD2. Trimming cost V 4 bases and J 4 bases; bases outside gene matches: 11. The CDR3 extends over 16 amino acids. CDR1 and CDR2 from the germline V gene are WSHSY and SAAADI. This chain's CDR3 is CASSGSLAGDHYEQYF. The DNA for the CDR3 is TGCGCCAGCAGTGGCAGTTTAGCGGGGGACCATTACGAGCAGTACTTC.

V is TRBV27 and J is TRBJ1-1; D gene unclear. There are 14 residues in the CDR3. V lost 5 bases and J lost 4, with 14 bases in between. CDR1 MNHEY and CDR2 SMNVEV come from the germline V gene (reference sequence). The CDR3 protein is CASSGGKVSTEAFF. CDR3 bases: TGTGCCAGCAGTGGAGGGAAAGTAAGCACTGAAGCTTTCTTT.

As for this clone: Other nucleotide sequences in the sample specify the same CDR3. The J gene is TRBJ1-2, the V gene TRBV18; D perhaps matches TRBD1 (6 bases). Germline CDR1 reads KGHSH; CDR2 reads LQKENI. V was cut by 2 bases and J by 2 bases, with 9 bases left in between. The CDR3 length is 14 residues. CDR3 sequence (DNA): TGTGCCAGCTCACCAGGGCAGGGGAACTATGGCTACACCTTC. This codes for CASSPGQGNYGYTF.

This clone came up a few times. The gene calls are TRBV28 and TRBJ2-7; 9 nucleotides agree with TRBD2. There are 13 residues in the CDR3. Germline V lookup: CDR1 MDHEN, CDR2 SYDVKM. Trimming cost V 3 bases and J 3 bases; bases outside gene matches: 0. For the CDR3, the DNA is TGTGCCAGCAGTTTTAGCGGGAGCTACGAGCAGTACTTC. Residues: CASSFSGSYEQYF. Full variable domain (missing parts from reference TRBV28 and TRBJ2-7): DVKVTQSSRYLVKRTGEKVFLECVQDMDHENMFWYRQDPGLGLRLIYFSYDVKMKEKGDIPEGYSVSREKKERFSLILESASTNQTSMYLCASSFSGSYEQYFGPGTRLTVT.

J is TRBJ2-5 and V is TRBV15; D possibly corresponds to TRBD2 (5 bases). Germline V CDR1 and CDR2: LNHNV, YYDKDF (reference sequence). This CDR3 has 14 amino acids. The V end lost 0 bases, the J end lost 5 bases, and 10 bases lay between the germline ends. CDR3 sequence reads: CATSREGSWETQYF. CDR3 in DNA: TGTGCCACCAGCAGAGAAGGGAGCTGGGAGACCCAGTACTTC.

This clone turned up a few times. The chain links TRBV16 to TRBJ1-5; 7 nucleotides line up with TRBD1. J was trimmed by 6 bases and V by 5 bases; bases with no gene match: 10. The CDR3 length is 15 residues. Germline loops: CDR1 KGHSY, CDR2 FQNENV. This CDR3 is CASSELDRVGQPQHF. DNA of the CDR3: TGTGCCAGCAGCGAACTTGACAGGGTGGGTCAGCCCCAGCATTTT.

This chain connects TRBV6-6 to TRBJ1-2; no definite D call. The CDR3 extends over 16 amino acids. CDR1 and CDR2 from the germline V gene are MNHNY and SVGAGI (reference sequence). Trimming cost V 0 bases and J 3 bases, with 14 bases left between them. CDR3 loop: CASSYSILTVHYGYTF. CDR3 sequence (DNA): TGTGCCAGCAGTTACTCGATCTTAACGGTTCACTATGGCTACACCTTC.

There are a few counts of this clone. This chain links TRBV11-1 with TRBJ2-7, with TRBD1 matching over 9 bases. CDR1 is SGHAT, CDR2 FQDESV, per germline (reference sequence). Germline trimming cut 4 bases from V and 1 base from J; bases unmatched to any gene: 5. The CDR3 sequence is 15 residues long. The CDR3 bases are TGTGCCAGCAGCTCCGGGACAGGGAGGTCCTACGAGCAGTACTTC. As protein: CASSSGTGRSYEQYF.

DNA of the CDR3: TGTGCCAGCAGCCCAGGACTAGTTGCCAATGAGCAGTTCTTC. Translation: CASSPGLVANEQFF. V usage is TRBV3-1 (or the pseudogene TRBV3-2) and J usage is TRBJ2-1, with TRBD2 matching 7 bases. V lost 4 bases, J lost 6 bases, and 6 bases stayed unmatched. The length of the CDR3 is 14 residues. Germline CDR1 reads LGHDT; CDR2 reads YNNKEL (reference sequence).

This clone occurred once. This sequence joins TRBV2 and TRBJ1-1; D is perhaps TRBD1 (5 bases). Germline V gene sequence: CDR1 SNHLY, CDR2 FYNNEI. This CDR3 region has 15 residues. Between the trimmed V and J ends, which lost 0 bases and 4 bases, there was a span of 12 bases. CDR3 DNA sequence: TGTGCCAGCAGTGAAGCCGCGGGGAGGGGCACTGAAGCTTTCTTT. Encoded protein: CASSEAAGRGTEAFF.

The chain couples TRBV5-4 to TRBJ1-2; 7 bases line up with TRBD1. Looked up from germline, CDR1 is SGHNT and CDR2 is YYREEE (reference sequence). V shed 4 bases and J 0 bases; nucleotides not matched to a gene: 3. This CDR3 has 14 amino acids. CDR3 nucleotide sequence: TGTGCCAGCAGCCCGGGACAGACTAACTATGGCTACACCTTC. It translates to CASSPGQTNYGYTF. Full variable domain (rest looked up from reference TRBV5-4 and TRBJ1-2): ETGVTQSPTHLIKTRGQQVTLRCSSQSGHNTVSWYQQALGQGPQFIFQYYREEENGRGNFPPRFSGLQFPNYSSELNVNALELDDSALYLCASSPGQTNYGYTFGSGTRLTVV.